The 18 T cell receptor beta chains presented below share a single source sample, sequenced in a study of shared clonotypes between healthy human individuals. TCRdb's copy holds only in-frame clones and misses some; the assay was immunoSEQ multiplex PCR. The sample holds 2.3 million or so clones, more than 85% seen once. Material for sequencing was naive CD4+ T cells from PBMCs. Subset: CD45RA+ positively selected. Every receptor here comes from a man aged 18 to 35 in good health. Some clones in this sample may be carry-over from other donors' samples.

V usage is TRBV7-9 and J usage is TRBJ2-7; D possibly matches TRBD1 or TRBD2 (6 bases each). Trimming took 5 bases from V and 2 from J, leaving 19 bases between them. CDR3 length: 16 residues. The germline V gene encodes CDR1 SEHNR and CDR2 FQNEAQ (reference sequence). CDR3 in amino acids: CASSVVGGPRPYEQYF. CDR3 in DNA: TGTGCCAGCAGCGTAGTGGGGGGCCCTCGTCCCTACGAGCAGTACTTC.

This clone was picked up one time. This sequence joins TRBV10-3 and TRBJ1-5; D not resolved. V lost 4 bases, J lost 0 bases, and 13 bases lay in between. The CDR3 covers 16 residues. Germline lookup yields CDR1 ENHRY and CDR2 SYGVKD. The CDR3 sequence: CAISAGSGNSNQPQHF. In DNA, the CDR3 is TGTGCCATCAGTGCCGGCTCGGGGAATAGCAATCAGCCCCAGCATTTT.

The rearrangement uses TRBV5-1 and TRBJ2-7; weak D call: TRBD1 (5 bases). With 4 bases removed from V and 2 bases from J, the gap between germline ends came to 16 bases. The CDR3 contains 15 residues. The germline gives CDR1 SGHRS, CDR2 YFSETQ. Written as DNA, the CDR3 is TGCGCCAGCAGCCAGGGCGCAGGGTCCCCCTACGAGCAGTACTTC. Translated: CASSQGAGSPYEQYF.

The rearrangement uses TRBV21-1 and TRBJ2-1; the table's D call of TRBD2 was not tested on the DNA. TRBV21-1 is labeled a pseudogene. The CDR3 spans 15 residues. The CDR3 loop is CASSNEGNSCNEQFF. In nucleotides, the CDR3 is TGTGCCAGCAGCAACGAGGGCAATAGTTGCAATGAGCAGTTCTTC.

The CDR3 region is CASRPLVPDTQYF. DNA of the CDR3: TGTGCCAGCAGACCTCTAGTTCCAGATACGCAGTATTTT. The chain combines TRBV7-6 with TRBJ2-3; the D is unclear. Deletions cut 6 bases from V and 4 bases from J, with 11 bases between. CDR1 is SGHVS, CDR2 FNYEAQ, per germline. This CDR3 has 13 amino acids.

This chain uses TRBV7-9 with TRBJ1-4; the D is unclear. CDR1 and CDR2 from the germline V gene are SEHNR and FQNEAQ (reference sequence). The V end lost 5 bases, the J end lost 0 bases, and 7 bases lay between the germline ends. This CDR3 is built from 14 residues. The CDR3 protein is CASSRETTNEKLFF. DNA of the CDR3: TGTGCCAGCAGCAGAGAAACAACTAATGAAAAACTGTTTTTT.

The V gene is TRBV6-1, the J gene TRBJ2-7, with D unresolved. V was cut by 6 bases and J by 3 bases, with 15 bases left in between. The CDR3 extends over 14 amino acids. Germline-derived CDR1 and CDR2 are MNHNS and SASEGT. Here the CDR3 DNA reads TGTGCCAGCAGGTGGGGTGGGCATTACTACGAGCAGTACTTC. It encodes CASRWGGHYYEQYF.

The chain recombines TRBV29-1 with TRBJ2-7; TRBD1 aligns across 7 bases. Trimming took 7 bases from V and 0 from J; bases not matched to a gene: 6. Germline CDR1 SQVTM, CDR2 ANQGSEA. The CDR3 is 13 residues long. The CDR3: CSARGGLSYEQYF. Written as DNA, the CDR3 is TGCAGCGCCCGAGGGGGCCTCTCCTACGAGCAGTACTTC.

A note on this clone: Different DNA sequences within this sample yield the same CDR3. The rearrangement joins TRBV7-3 to TRBJ2-5; D gene ambiguous. The CDR3 loop spans 14 amino acids. Germline V gene lookup returns CDR1 SGHTA and CDR2 FQGTGA. Trimming took off 5 bases at V and 5 bases at J, with 15 bases between the two ends. CDR3 in amino acids: CASSPSGGWETQYF. Written as DNA, the CDR3 is TGTGCCAGCAGCCCCTCGGGTGGCTGGGAGACCCAGTACTTC. The full variable domain, in which reference TRBV7-3 and TRBJ2-5 provide the parts outside the CDR3, is GAGVSQTPSNKVTEKGKYVELRCDPISGHTALYWYRQSLGQGPEFLIYFQGTGAADDSGLPNDRFFAVRPEGSVSTLKIQRTERGDSAVYLCASSPSGGWETQYFGPGTRLLVL.

The rearrangement uses TRBV29-1 and TRBJ1-5; no firm D call. This CDR3 is built from 14 residues. Germline values: CDR1 SQVTM, CDR2 ANQGSEA. V was shortened by 6 bases and J by 0 bases, with 12 bases between the two germline ends. The CDR3, as DNA: TGCAGCGTGGCTGAATCAAATAGCAATCAGCCCCAGCATTTT. It is translated as CSVAESNSNQPQHF.

With respect to this clone: Distinct nucleotide sequences in the sample also encode this CDR3. The J gene is TRBJ2-3, the V gene TRBV5-1, with D tentatively TRBD1 or TRBD2 (5 bases each). This CDR3 has 13 amino acids. V lost 1 base and J lost 6, with 9 bases in between. CDR1 and CDR2 from the germline V gene are SGHRS and YFSETQ. The CDR3 nucleotides read TGCGCCAGCAGCTTGCAAGGGACCGATACGCAGTATTTT. Protein sequence: CASSLQGTDTQYF.

The chain carries TRBV5-4 and TRBJ1-6, with 7 bases identical to TRBD1. This CDR3 has 12 residues. Losses at the gene ends were 1 base for V and 14 bases for J; bases not matched to a gene: 3. Germline V lookup: CDR1 SGHNT, CDR2 YYREEE (reference sequence). The CDR3 sequence: CASSLTGAALHF. The CDR3 bases are TGTGCCAGCAGCTTGACAGGGGCAGCCCTCCACTTT.

This chain joins TRBV30 and TRBJ1-1, with 9 bases matching TRBD1. The CDR3 loop spans 14 amino acids. Trimming cost V 2 bases and J 6 bases; bases outside gene matches: 7. Looked up from germline, CDR1 is GTSNPN and CDR2 is SVGIG (reference sequence). This chain's CDR3 is CAWSPDRGGPEAFF. Here the CDR3 DNA reads TGTGCCTGGAGTCCGGACAGGGGAGGACCTGAAGCTTTCTTT.

The chain couples TRBV25-1 to TRBJ2-1, with D uncertain. This CDR3 spans 17 amino acids. CDR1 MGHDK and CDR2 SYGVNS come from the germline V gene. With 4 bases removed from V and 2 bases from J, the gap between germline ends came to 18 bases. The DNA for the CDR3 is TGTGCCAGCAGTGTGAACGGTGGGCATGATGCCTACAATGAGCAGTTCTTC. It specifies CASSVNGGHDAYNEQFF.

This sequence joins TRBV28 and TRBJ1-3; the D is unclear. The V end lost 4 bases, the J end lost 0 bases, and 16 bases lay between the germline ends. The CDR3 contains 17 residues. Germline CDR1 MDHEN, CDR2 SYDVKM. In nucleotides, the CDR3 is TGTGCCAGCAGTTCGGGGTCGGTCGGCTTCTCTGGAAACACCATATATTTT. Translation gives CASSSGSVGFSGNTIYF.

The chain links TRBV5-1 to TRBJ1-2; D may be TRBD1 (5 bases). The germline V gene has CDR1 SGHRS and CDR2 YFSETQ. Trimming pared 1 base from V and 4 bases from J, leaving 11 bases between. The CDR3 extends over 14 amino acids. DNA of the CDR3: TGCGCCAGCAGCTTGACGACGGGGGGCTATGGCTACACCTTC. Translated, it gives CASSLTTGGYGYTF.

This clone occurred once. The chain is built from TRBV5-4 and TRBJ1-6; TRBD1 aligns across 9 bases. Trimming cost V 4 bases and J 8 bases; bases outside gene matches: 4. This CDR3 spans 14 amino acids. Germline CDR1 reads SGHNT; CDR2 reads YYREEE (reference sequence). The CDR3 coding sequence is TGTGCCAGCAGCCCGGGACAGGGCGATTCACCCCTCCACTTT. It yields the protein CASSPGQGDSPLHF.

The V and J genes are TRBV5-1 and TRBJ1-5; the D gene is possibly TRBD1 (6 bases). Germline CDR1 is SGHRS and CDR2 is YFSETQ. Trimming removed 0 bases from V and 4 bases from J, with 14 bases in between. The CDR3 has 16 residues. CDR3 protein: CASSLGWGGPNQPQHF. The CDR3 DNA sequence: TGCGCCAGCAGCTTGGGTTGGGGGGGCCCAAATCAGCCCCAGCATTTT.